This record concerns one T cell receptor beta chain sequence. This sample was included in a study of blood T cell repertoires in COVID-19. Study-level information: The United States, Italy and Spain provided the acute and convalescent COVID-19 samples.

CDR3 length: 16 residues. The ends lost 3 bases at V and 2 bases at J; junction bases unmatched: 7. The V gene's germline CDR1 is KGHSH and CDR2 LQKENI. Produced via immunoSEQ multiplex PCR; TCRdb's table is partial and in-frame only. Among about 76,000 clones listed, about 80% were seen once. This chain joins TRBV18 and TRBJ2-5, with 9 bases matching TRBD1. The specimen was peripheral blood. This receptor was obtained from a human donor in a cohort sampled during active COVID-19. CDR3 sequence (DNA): TGTGCCAGCTCACCGGGCGGGACAGGGAGACAAGAGACCCAGTACTTC. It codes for CASSPGGTGRQETQYF.